Listed below are T cell receptor beta chains from one sample, sequenced in a study of human T cells and chemical hapten exposure. From the RACE reads, TCRdb called clonotypes with MiXCR, one entry per CDR3 protein. The data hold some 98,000 distinct CDR3 sequences, with 10% to 13% observed a single time. Source: whole blood, taken in connection with sensitization to the hapten diphenylcyclopropenone (DPC). These receptor sequences come from an older woman with alopecia areata. Some clones in this sample may be carry-over from other donors' samples. CDR3s include the opening cysteine and the closing phenylalanine or tryptophan. The D gene is left open where the match is weak. Only some rows state a clone size, as once, few, many or a class for expanded clones.

V,J,size,D,DNA,CDR3
TRBV20-1,TRBJ2-1,few,NA,TGCAGTGCTAGAGACCCCAGCCGGCGTTCCTACAATGAGCAGTTCTTC,CSARDPSRRSYNEQFF
TRBV20-1,TRBJ2-7,few,TRBD2,TGCAGTGCTAGAGGCCTAGCGGGGGGTGAATACTCCTACGAGCAGTACTTC,CSARGLAGGEYSYEQYF
TRBV18,TRBJ2-2,NA,NA,TGTGCCAGCTCACCACAGGCAGGGGAGGACACCGGGGAGCTGTTTTTT,CASSPQAGEDTGELFF
TRBV12-3/TRBV12-4,TRBJ1-1,few,NA,TGTGCCAGCAGTCACAACTACAGGACTGAAGCTTTCTTT,CASSHNYRTEAFF
TRBV9,TRBJ2-3,many,TRBD2,TGTGCCAGCAGCGTACCCCTAGCGGGGTACACAGATACGCAGTATTTT,CASSVPLAGYTDTQYF
TRBV20-1,TRBJ2-1,many,TRBD2,TGCAGTGCCCCTAAAAGCGGGGGGCATTACAATGAGCAGTTCTTC,CSAPKSGGHYNEQFF
TRBV7-2,TRBJ2-5,many,NA,TGTGCCAGCAGCTTAGGGGGGAACAGAGAGTACCAAGAGACCCAGTACTTC,CASSLGGNREYQETQYF
TRBV18,TRBJ1-1,NA,NA,TGTGCCAGCTCACCAGGGGGTCACACGAACACTGAAGCTTTCTTT,CASSPGGHTNTEAFF
TRBV21-1,TRBJ2-2,few,NA,TGTGCCAGCAGCAAGTGCAGGGCGTTAGAACCCGGGGAGCTGTTTTTT,CASSKCRALEPGELFF
TRBV7-2,TRBJ2-4,many,TRBD1,TGTGCCAGCAGCGGGGGACAGGGTTATTCCAAAAACATTCAGTACTTC,CASSGGQGYSKNIQYF
TRBV7-9,TRBJ2-5,few,TRBD2,TGTGCCAGCAGTACCGGGACCGGGGGGAGAAGAGAGACCCAGTACTTC,CASSTGTGGRRETQYF
TRBV20-1,TRBJ2-3,few,TRBD2,TGCAGTGCTAACTTACTAGCGGGGGGGCCCTCAGATACGCAGTATTTT,CSANLLAGGPSDTQYF
TRBV5-6,TRBJ1-5,NA,NA,TGTGCCAGCAGCTTGTTCCCGGGACCCCAGCATTTT,CASSLFPGPQHF
TRBV7-7,TRBJ2-3,many,TRBD2,TGTGCTAGCAGCTCTGGGACTAGCGGTCTTAGCACGCAGTATTTT,CASSSGTSGLSTQYF
TRBV27,TRBJ1-2,many,NA,TGTGCCAGCAGTTTTCGACACCAGAATGGCTACACCTTC,CASSFRHQNGYTF
TRBV4-3,TRBJ2-5,NA,TRBD1,TGCGCCAGCAGCCAAGACAGGGGGTTCCGAGAGACCCAGTACTTC,CASSQDRGFRETQYF
TRBV5-4,TRBJ1-1,NA,NA,TGTGCCAGCAGCTTGGGTATAGGACAGAACACTGAAGCTTTCTTT,CASSLGIGQNTEAFF
TRBV2,TRBJ2-7,few,NA,TGTGCCAGCAATACAGGGCACGAGCAGTACTTC,CASNTGHEQYF
TRBV5-8,TRBJ1-2,few,TRBD1,TGTGCCAGCAGCAAACCCGGCCGGGACAGGGTCTATGGCTACACCTTC,CASSKPGRDRVYGYTF
TRBV12-3/TRBV12-4,TRBJ2-2,many,NA,TGTGCCAGCAGTTTACTAGCTGACACCGGGGAGCTGTTTTTT,CASSLLADTGELFF
TRBV18,TRBJ2-7,few,TRBD1,TGTGCCAGCTCCGGTGGACAGGTGATAACCTACGAGCAGTACTTC,CASSGGQVITYEQYF
TRBV28,TRBJ2-7,NA,NA,TGTGCCATCCACAGGGGGGGCCGGGAGCAGTACTTC,CAIHRGGREQYF
TRBV7-2,TRBJ2-7,NA,TRBD2,TGTGCCAGCAGCTTGGGATCGGGGGGGCTTTTATACGAGCAGTACTTC,CASSLGSGGLLYEQYF
TRBV6-2/TRBV6-3,TRBJ2-3,many,NA,TGTGCCAGCCAAGGAGGGGACACAGATACGCAGTATTTT,CASQGGDTDTQYF
TRBV7-8,TRBJ1-1,many,NA,TGTGCCAGCAGCTTCCGGGGGGTCCCCTTAAACACTGAAGCTTTCTTT,CASSFRGVPLNTEAFF
TRBV4-1,TRBJ1-5,many,NA,TGCGCCAGCAGCCAAGAGGGATGGCAGCCCCAGCATTTT,CASSQEGWQPQHF
TRBV3-1,TRBJ1-2,NA,NA,TGTGCCAGCAGCCAATTGAACAGGGCTGGCGGCTACACCTTC,CASSQLNRAGGYTF
TRBV20-1,TRBJ2-7,many,TRBD2,TGCAGTGCTAGAGATTTACTAGCGGGGGTGAACGAGCAGTACTTC,CSARDLLAGVNEQYF
TRBV7-3,TRBJ1-6,many,NA,TGTGCCAGCAGCTTCGGGACAAGGCAGGGCTCACCCCTCCACTTT,CASSFGTRQGSPLHF
TRBV9,TRBJ1-5,NA,NA,TGTGCCAGCAGCGTAGGACAGTCGGGCAATCAGCCCCAGCATTTT,CASSVGQSGNQPQHF
TRBV5-1,TRBJ2-3,many,TRBD2,TGCGCCAGCAGCTTGGACGGGGGGGCTAAAGATACGCAGTATTTT,CASSLDGGAKDTQYF
TRBV18,TRBJ1-4,few,NA,TGTGCCAGCTCACCCCTTTCACTACAGGGATTTGAAAAACTGTTTTTT,CASSPLSLQGFEKLFF
TRBV18,TRBJ1-1,many,TRBD1,TGTGCCAGCTCACCAACAGGGGCTCGGGGCGCTGAAGCTTTCTTT,CASSPTGARGAEAFF
TRBV12-3/TRBV12-4,TRBJ2-1,many,TRBD2,TGTGCCAGCAGCAGTAGCGGGGGCAAGCAGTTCTTC,CASSSSGGKQFF
TRBV11-1,TRBJ1-1,many,NA,TGTGCCAGCAGCTTAGCGCTGAGAAACACTGAAGCTTTCTTT,CASSLALRNTEAFF
TRBV3-1,TRBJ2-1,NA,NA,TGTGCCAGCAGCCAAGTGTATTCGTCCCCTCGCGGTGAGCAGTTCTTC,CASSQVYSSPRGEQFF
TRBV6-1,TRBJ2-3,few,NA,TGTGCCAGCAGTGAATACGGCGGGTCCACAGATACGCAGTATTTT,CASSEYGGSTDTQYF
TRBV29-1,TRBJ2-1,many,TRBD1,TGCAGCGTAGGCAGGGGGTACAATGAGCAGTTCTTC,CSVGRGYNEQFF
TRBV27,TRBJ2-1,NA,NA,TGTGCCAGCAGCCCCCACCCCTCCTCCTACAATGAGCAGTTCTTC,CASSPHPSSYNEQFF
TRBV20-1,TRBJ2-3,NA,NA,TGCAGTGCTAGAAAGGGGGGTACAGATACGCAGTATTTT,CSARKGGTDTQYF
TRBV5-1,TRBJ2-3,few,NA,TGCGCCAGCAGCTTGGTACCCGGGGCAGATACGCAGTATTTT,CASSLVPGADTQYF
TRBV11-2,TRBJ1-1,NA,NA,TGTGCCAGCAGCTTCGATCGGAACACTGAAGCTTTCTTT,CASSFDRNTEAFF
TRBV5-1,TRBJ2-6,many,NA,TGCGCCAGCAGCTTCGGGGGATCTGGGGCCAACGTCCTGACTTTC,CASSFGGSGANVLTF
TRBV4-1,TRBJ1-2,few,NA,TGCGCCAGCAGCCAAGGTTCAGTCAGCCCTATCGGTGGCTACACCTTC,CASSQGSVSPIGGYTF
TRBV29-1,TRBJ2-3,few,NA,TGCAGCGTTGGAGAGTTCACAGATACGCAGTATTTT,CSVGEFTDTQYF
TRBV2,TRBJ2-2,many,NA,TGTGCCAGCAGTGCGGGCACCGGGGAGCTGTTTTTT,CASSAGTGELFF
TRBV5-1,TRBJ1-2,NA,TRBD1,TGCGCCAGCAGCCAGGGACAGGGAGCCCGCTCAGGGGGCTACACCTTC,CASSQGQGARSGGYTF
TRBV12-3/TRBV12-4,TRBJ2-2,NA,NA,TGTGCCAGCAGTTTCCGGGCAGGGGCGAACACCGGGGAGCTGTTTTTT,CASSFRAGANTGELFF
TRBV12-2,TRBJ2-6,many,NA,TGTGCAAGCCGCAATCCCGGACAGTTCGGGCCCAACGTCCTGACTTTC,CASRNPGQFGPNVLTF
TRBV9,TRBJ2-7,many,NA,TGTGCCAGCAGCGTAGCTCCCGGGGGCGGCTACGAGCAGTACTTC,CASSVAPGGGYEQYF
TRBV25-1,TRBJ2-2,few,NA,TGTGCCAGCAGTTTTGCAGCGGGTACCGGGGAGCTGTTTTTT,CASSFAAGTGELFF
TRBV7-2,TRBJ2-3,NA,NA,TGTGCCAGCAGAAATGGGCCAGGCACAGATACGCAGTATTTT,CASRNGPGTDTQYF
TRBV7-9,TRBJ1-6,NA,TRBD1,TGTGCCAGCAGCTCACCTCGGCCAACAGGGGAGTCCTATAATTCACCCCTCCACTTT,CASSSPRPTGESYNSPLHF
TRBV5-1,TRBJ2-1,few,TRBD2,TGCGCCAGCAGCTTGGGGGGACTAGCGAGGTCCTACAATGAGCAGTTCTTC,CASSLGGLARSYNEQFF
TRBV19,TRBJ2-1,NA,TRBD2,TGTGCCAGTAGTATGGGCCGCCTAGCGGGGACCTACAATGAGCAGTTCTTC,CASSMGRLAGTYNEQFF
TRBV20-1,TRBJ2-4,NA,NA,TGCAGTGCTACCGGTGGGATAGCCAAAAACATTCAGTACTTC,CSATGGIAKNIQYF
TRBV7-9,TRBJ2-5,few,TRBD2,TGTGCCAGCAGCTTACAGCGGGGGGGCCTAGAGACCCAGTACTTC,CASSLQRGGLETQYF